Presented here are 19 T cell receptor beta chains from one specimen sequenced in a study of CD8 T cells in ankylosing spondylitis. TCRdb passed the 5' RACE reads through MiXCR, listing each CDR3 protein once. The table shows a few hundred thousand distinct CDR3 sequences, with 15% to 20% occurring only once. The specimen was blood, either unsorted or a sorted T cell fraction (not recorded which). These receptors all come from a male donor with ankylosing spondylitis or in good health (not recorded which).

This clonotype occurred many times. The chain combines TRBV12-3 or TRBV12-4 with TRBJ2-1; D may be TRBD1 or TRBD2 (6 bases each). Trimming pared 7 bases from V and 0 bases from J, leaving 13 bases between. The CDR3 spans 15 residues. CDR3 DNA: TGTGCCAGCACCTCCAGGGGACTCTCCTACAATGAGCAGTTCTTC. Amino acids: CASTSRGLSYNEQFF.

There are a few counts of this clonotype. The chain employs TRBV5-1 and TRBJ2-5; tentative D call: TRBD2 (5 bases). Germline CDR1 SGHRS, CDR2 YFSETQ. This CDR3 is 13 amino acids long. Trimming stripped 3 bases from V and 5 bases from J, with 11 bases between. The CDR3 DNA reads TGCGCCAGCAGCTCGGAGGTGGTGGAGACCCAGTACTTC. Encoded protein: CASSSEVVETQYF.

A word on this clonotype: At one boundary the junction diverges from the germline segment, which might be a read error. The chain links TRBV7-7 to TRBJ2-7; TRBD1 matches at 8 bases. The CDR3 covers 14 residues. Germline V lookup: CDR1 SSHAT, CDR2 FNYEAQ (reference sequence). The CDR3 spells CASSIGQGNYEQYF. The CDR3 coding sequence is TGTGCTAGCAGCATCGGACAGGGAAACTACGAGCAGTACTTC.

This rearrangement joins TRBV11-2 to TRBJ2-5; D unclear. Germline V gives CDR1 SGHAT, CDR2 FQNNGV. The V gene lost 5 bases and the J gene lost 2 bases, with 12 bases spanning the gap. The length of the CDR3 is 14 residues. DNA for the CDR3: TGTGCCAGCAGCACCCAACGGATACAAGAGACCCAGTACTTC. Amino acids: CASSTQRIQETQYF.

To note about this clonotype: A read error may be the cause here, since a much bigger clone is one base away. The gene calls are TRBV5-1 and TRBJ2-1; D is undetermined. The germline V gene encodes CDR1 SGHRS and CDR2 YFSETQ. The CDR3 covers 13 residues. CDR3 residues: CGSSPLGDPEQFF. The CDR3 bases are TGCGGCAGCAGCCCGCTAGGAGATCCTGAGCAGTTCTTC. The full variable domain, completed using reference TRBV5-1 and TRBJ2-1, is KAGVTQTPRYLIKTRGQQVTLSCSPISGHRSVSWYQQTPGQGLQFLFEYFSETQRNKGNFPGRFSGRQFSNSRSEMNVSTLELGDSALYLCGSSPLGDPEQFFGPGTRLTVL.

The V and J genes are TRBV24-1 and TRBJ2-1, with a possible D match to TRBD1 (6 bases). The CDR3 runs to 17 residues. Trimming removed 2 bases at V and 1 base at J, with 14 bases between. The V gene's germline CDR1 is KGHDR and CDR2 SFDVKD. Here the CDR3 DNA reads TGTGCCACCAGTGATTCGTCAGGGGACCATTCCTACAATGAGCAGTTCTTC. Translated: CATSDSSGDHSYNEQFF.

This clonotype turned up a few times. The chain joins TRBV28 to TRBJ2-7, with TRBD1 matching 8 bases. This CDR3 region has 15 residues. Per the germline V gene, CDR1 is MDHEN and CDR2 is SYDVKM. V lost 5 bases to trimming and J lost 5 bases; unmatched junction nucleotides: 11. CDR3 residues: CASSPRDRPPNEQYF. Written as DNA, the CDR3 is TGTGCCAGCAGTCCCCGGGACAGGCCCCCCAACGAGCAGTACTTC.

This clonotype was seen only a few times. This sequence joins TRBV7-2 and TRBJ2-1, with 9 bases identical to TRBD2. The CDR3 sequence is 15 residues long. Per germline, CDR1 SGHTA and CDR2 FQGNSA. The V segment lost 2 bases and the J segment 8 bases; nucleotides outside the gene matches: 7. This CDR3 reads CASSLPSGIRDEQFF. CDR3 DNA: TGTGCCAGCAGCTTACCTAGCGGGATTAGAGATGAGCAGTTCTTC.

This clonotype showed up just a few times. V usage is TRBV20-1 and J usage is TRBJ2-2; D remains unclear. Looked up from germline, CDR1 is DFQATT and CDR2 is SNEGSKA (reference sequence). Trimming shortened V by 4 bases and J by 3 bases, and 6 bases separated the two germline ends. This CDR3 contains 12 residues. DNA for the CDR3: TGCAGTGCTATCCACTACACCGGGGAGCTGTTTTTT. Translated: CSAIHYTGELFF.

This clonotype has a count of ten or more. The chain combines TRBV5-1 with TRBJ2-5, with 7 bases matching TRBD2. V lost 3 bases and J lost 4; bases outside the gene matches: 6. The length of the CDR3 is 14 residues. CDR1 is SGHRS and CDR2 is YFSETQ in the germline V gene. In DNA form, the CDR3 reads TGCGCCAGCAGCTCGACGGGGGGAGGAGAGACCCAGTACTTC. Protein product: CASSSTGGGETQYF.

In its sample, this clonotype was seen a few times. The chain employs TRBV27 and TRBJ2-7; either TRBD1 or TRBD2 may fit D (5 bases each). V lost 2 bases and J lost 0, with 11 bases in between. The CDR3 has 15 amino acids. Germline CDR1 MNHEY, CDR2 SMNVEV (reference sequence). The CDR3 DNA reads TGTGCCAGCAGTTTAGGGGGACGGTTCTCCTACGAGCAGTACTTC. Protein: CASSLGGRFSYEQYF.

The J gene is TRBJ2-7, the V gene TRBV20-1; 11 bases match TRBD2. Germline values: CDR1 DFQATT, CDR2 SNEGSKA (reference sequence). This CDR3 has 16 residues. V trimming: 5 bases; J trimming: 2 bases; junction bases outside the gene matches: 11. CDR3 region: CSALLAGDPFTYEQYF. The CDR3 DNA sequence: TGCAGTGCTTTACTAGCGGGAGATCCATTTACCTACGAGCAGTACTTC.

The chain is built from TRBV27 and TRBJ1-5; tentative D call: TRBD1 (5 bases). CDR3 length equals 14 residues. CDR1 MNHEY and CDR2 SMNVEV come from the germline V gene (reference sequence). V was cut by 0 bases and J by 3 bases, with 6 bases left in between. CDR3 residues: CASSLSGDNQPQHF. In nucleotides, the CDR3 is TGTGCCAGCAGTTTATCGGGGGACAATCAGCCCCAGCATTTT.

This clonotype was seen many times. The chain uses TRBV7-2 and TRBJ2-7; 11 bases are shared with TRBD1. There are 13 residues in the CDR3. With V trimmed by 5 bases and J by 6 bases, 3 bases remained unmatched. Germline V gene sequence: CDR1 SGHTA, CDR2 FQGNSA. The CDR3 bases are TGTGCCAGCAGCCCCGGGACAGGGGGCGAGCAGTACTTC. Amino acid sequence: CASSPGTGGEQYF.

This clonotype came up a few times. The junction departs from the called germline gene at one end, perhaps through a read error. The CDR3 reads CASSSDKLDNEQFF. In nucleotides, the CDR3 is TGTGCTAGCAGCTCGGACAAATTAGACAATGAGCAGTTCTTC. V usage is TRBV7-7 and J usage is TRBJ2-1, with D possibly TRBD1 on 5 matching bases. Germline V gene sequence: CDR1 SSHAT, CDR2 FNYEAQ (reference sequence). This CDR3 region has 14 residues. Full variable domain (outside the CDR3, taken from reference TRBV7-7 and TRBJ2-1): GAGVSQSPRYKVTKRGQDVTLRCDPISSHATLYWYQQALGQGPEFLTYFNYEAQPDKSGLPSDRFSAERPEGSISTLTIQRTEQRDSAMYRCASSSDKLDNEQFFGPGTRLTVL.

This sequence joins TRBV29-1 and TRBJ1-2; 8 bases line up with TRBD1. The CDR3 contains 18 residues. The V segment lost 1 base and the J segment 1 base; nucleotides outside the gene matches: 14. CDR1 SQVTM and CDR2 ANQGSEA come from the germline V gene. CDR3 in DNA: TGCAGCGTTGAAGCCCCGGACAGGGCCACCTACTTTAACTATGGCTACACCTTC. It encodes CSVEAPDRATYFNYGYTF.

This chain uses TRBV7-9 with TRBJ2-7, with D tentatively TRBD2 (6 bases). The CDR3 covers 14 residues. The germline V gene encodes CDR1 SEHNR and CDR2 FQNEAQ (reference sequence). V lost 5 bases, J lost 5 bases, and 16 bases lay in between. The CDR3 region has the DNA TGTGCCAGCAGCGACCACGGGGGATCGAACGAGCAGTACTTC. This encodes CASSDHGGSNEQYF.

The chain links TRBV5-1 to TRBJ1-5, with unresolved D. Germline CDR1 SGHRS, CDR2 YFSETQ. This CDR3 has 16 amino acids. Deletions cut 6 bases from V and 1 base from J, with 17 bases between. The CDR3 sequence is CASIRARGPSNQPQHF. The CDR3 nucleotides are TGCGCCAGCATTCGGGCCAGAGGACCGAGCAATCAGCCCCAGCATTTT.

V gene TRBV12-3 or TRBV12-4 combines with J gene TRBJ2-2; D possibly uses TRBD1 or TRBD2 (6 bases each). V dropped 6 bases and J dropped 3 bases, with 20 bases sitting between them. This CDR3 comprises 17 residues. The CDR3: CASSPWDLGADTGELFF. The CDR3, as DNA: TGTGCCAGCAGCCCATGGGACTTGGGGGCGGACACCGGGGAGCTGTTTTTT.